This T cell receptor (beta chain) was observed in a study of OX40 agonist ivuxolimab in advanced cancers. The overall study: Hepatocellular carcinoma, melanoma, renal cell or head and neck cancer occurred in dose-escalation patients.

Profiling relied on immunoSEQ multiplex PCR, and the TCRdb table lists in-frame clones only, not all of them. The repertoire consists of tens of thousands of clones, with approximately 91% occurring once and the leading ten covering around 20%. Findings of the study overall: Compared with CD4+, CD8+ T cells on average had more expanded clones. The 0.1-3.0 mg/kg partial responders had among the lowest clonal expansion. CD4+ and CD8+ T cells in blood underwent clonal expansion by week 6 at 0.1 to 3.0 mg/kg.

To note about this clone: The antigen is not known.

The CDR3 is 15 amino acids. Germline CDR1 is SNHLY and CDR2 is FYNNEI. The V end lost 7 bases, the J end lost 1 base, and 17 bases lay between the germline ends. The J gene is TRBJ2-7, the V gene TRBV2; D gene ambiguous. The sample in question was CD4+ or CD8+ T cells sorted from blood, obtained in a trial of the OX40 agonist ivuxolimab. This TCR was sampled from an adult with an advanced solid tumor such as melanoma, head and neck, liver or kidney cancer. For the CDR3, the DNA is TGTGCCAGCAAACCGGGCCCCCTGGGGTCCTACGAGCAGTACTTC. Translating it yields CASKPGPLGSYEQYF. Variable domain in full (rest from reference TRBV2 and TRBJ2-7): EPEVTQTPSHQVTQMGQEVILRCVPISNHLYFYWYRQILGQKVEFLVSFYNNEISEKSEIFDDQFSVERPDGSNFTLKIRSTKLEDSAMYFCASKPGPLGSYEQYFGPGTRLTVT.